Listed below are T cell receptor beta chains from one sample, sequenced in a study of neurological immune-mediated disorders. Using its own MiXCR run on the 5' RACE reads, TCRdb lists one record per CDR3 protein. Of over 50,000 distinct CDR3 sequences in the sample, roughly 5% were seen once. Sequencing used PBMCs. These receptors were obtained from a human donor with multiple sclerosis. The donor label of this sample is uncertain. Both conserved end residues are part of each CDR3. The D gene is left open where the match is weak. Rows give clone size only sometimes, using once, few, many, or a class for an expanded clone.

j_call	d_call	clone_size	v_call	cdr3_nt	cdr3_aa
TRBJ2-3	NA	many	TRBV20-1	TGCAGTGCTAGTATGCGGACGGGGGATACGCAGTATTTT	CSASMRTGDTQYF
TRBJ1-5	NA	many	TRBV5-1	TGCGCCAGCAGCTCCGACGGAACGCAGCCCCAGCATTTT	CASSSDGTQPQHF
TRBJ2-7	NA	many	TRBV29-1	TGCAGCGTTGGGACCGTGCGTGTTGGGGAGCAGTACTTC	CSVGTVRVGEQYF
TRBJ2-5	TRBD2	many	TRBV5-1	TGCGCCAGCAGTTATGGACTAGCGGGGGCCAAAGGCGGGACCCAGTACTTC	CASSYGLAGAKGGTQYF
TRBJ2-3	NA	many	TRBV5-1	TGCGCCAGCCGGATCACAGATACGCAGTATTTT	CASRITDTQYF
TRBJ1-1	NA	many	TRBV29-1	TGCAGCGTTGACCGGGTGGGCCATGAAGCTTTCTTT	CSVDRVGHEAFF
TRBJ1-2	TRBD1	many	TRBV3-1	TGTGCCAGCAGCCGCCTAATGACAGGGGATGGCTACACCTTC	CASSRLMTGDGYTF
TRBJ1-2	NA	many	TRBV2	TGTGCCAGCAGCCCGGGGACATTTGGCTACACCTTC	CASSPGTFGYTF
TRBJ1-1	NA	many	TRBV15	TGTGCCACCAGCAGCGGCCGGGGGGTTCTGAACACTGAAGCTTTCTTT	CATSSGRGVLNTEAFF
TRBJ2-6	NA	medium-sized	TRBV7-6	TGTGCCAGCAGCTTAATTATCTCTGGGGCCAACGTCCTGACTTTC	CASSLIISGANVLTF
TRBJ2-1	TRBD1	many	TRBV18	TGTGCCAGCTCACCCGGGACAGGGGGGCTCAATGAGCAGTTCTTC	CASSPGTGGLNEQFF
TRBJ2-1	NA	many	TRBV18	TGTGCCAGCTCACCACCGATTAGGGGTGGAAATGAGCAGTTCTTC	CASSPPIRGGNEQFF
TRBJ2-1	NA	many	TRBV29-1	TGCAGCGTTGATGGGTTCGGCTACCCCTGGCAGTTCTTC	CSVDGFGYPWQFF
TRBJ1-3	NA	many	TRBV20-1	TGCAGTGCTAGAGAGTCCGGAAACACCATATATTTT	CSARESGNTIYF
TRBJ1-1	NA	many	TRBV5-1	TGCGCCAGCAGCGGGACGTCGACGGCTACCACTGAAGCTTTCTTT	CASSGTSTATTEAFF
TRBJ1-3	NA	many	TRBV3-1	TGTGCCAGCAGCCTTGTGGGAAACACCATATATTTT	CASSLVGNTIYF
TRBJ2-1	NA	NA	TRBV10-2	TGCGCCAGCACTGGGGCGGGCGATGAGCAGTTCTTC	CASTGAGDEQFF
TRBJ2-1	TRBD2	many	TRBV2	TGTGCCAGCAGGAGCGGGGGGGGGGCCTATGAGCAGTTCTTC	CASRSGGGAYEQFF
TRBJ2-7	NA	many	TRBV5-1	TGCGCCAGCAGCTTCGGTTACGAGCAGTACTTC	CASSFGYEQYF
TRBJ2-7	NA	many	TRBV7-2	TGTGCCAGCAGCTTAGCAAGGGTACAGTACTTC	CASSLARVQYF
TRBJ1-6	TRBD1	many	TRBV20-1	TGCAGTGCCCGAACGGGACAGGGGAACCTACCCCTCCACTTT	CSARTGQGNLPLHF
TRBJ2-2	NA	NA	TRBV10-3	TGTGCCATCAGTGAGACGACTAGGGTAGTCGTCGGGGAGCTGTTTTTT	CAISETTRVVVGELFF
TRBJ1-2	TRBD1	many	TRBV4-1	TGCGCCAGCAGCCAGCTCGGACAGGCAAGGGAGAATGGCTACACCTTC	CASSQLGQARENGYTF
TRBJ2-7	TRBD2	many	TRBV5-1	TGCGCCAGCAGCCTCCCAAGCGGGGGTCGAAGGTACGAGCAGTACTTC	CASSLPSGGRRYEQYF
TRBJ2-7	NA	many	TRBV20-1	TGCAGTGCTAGAGATTCTAACAGGGTGGACTACGAGCAGTACTTC	CSARDSNRVDYEQYF
TRBJ1-4	NA	NA	TRBV5-1	TGCGCCAGCAGCTGGTCCGGGACGTCTTCCTCTAATGAAAAACTGTTTTTT	CASSWSGTSSSNEKLFF
TRBJ1-6	NA	many	TRBV3-1	TGTGCCACTAACAGGGTCGGTTCACCCCTCCACTTT	CATNRVGSPLHF
TRBJ1-1	TRBD1	many	TRBV4-1	TGCGCCAGCAGCCCAAGACAGGGAACGAACACTGAAGCTTTCTTT	CASSPRQGTNTEAFF
TRBJ1-5	NA	many	TRBV5-1	TGCGCCAGCAGCTACAGTAGCAATCAGCCCCAGCATTTT	CASSYSSNQPQHF
TRBJ2-1	TRBD1	many	TRBV5-1	TGCGCCAGCAGCTTGGGACAGGGGGCGAACAATGAGCAGTTCTTC	CASSLGQGANNEQFF
TRBJ2-7	NA	many	TRBV9	TGTGCCAGCAGCGTAGCTGTAGGGACCGAGCAGTACTTC	CASSVAVGTEQYF
TRBJ1-1	NA	many	TRBV5-1	TGCGCCAGCAGTCCCCCCGGGGACACTGAAGCTTTCTTT	CASSPPGDTEAFF
TRBJ1-1	TRBD1	many	TRBV20-1	TGCAGTGCGGATGGGACAGGAGAGATGAACACTGAAGCTTTCTTT	CSADGTGEMNTEAFF
TRBJ2-3	NA	many	TRBV20-1	TGCAGTGCTCCGCATAGCGGACGTGGTGATACGCAGTATTTT	CSAPHSGRGDTQYF
TRBJ1-2	NA	many	TRBV5-1	TGCGCCAGCAGCTCCGACTGGTATGGCTACACCTTC	CASSSDWYGYTF
TRBJ1-1	NA	many	TRBV18	TGTGCCAGCTTGCCTTTTGGGGTCCTAGGCACTGAAGCTTTCTTT	CASLPFGVLGTEAFF
TRBJ2-7	TRBD1	many	TRBV29-1	TGCAGCGTTGTTCGACAGGGGTCCCAAAAGTACGAGCAGTACTTC	CSVVRQGSQKYEQYF
TRBJ1-1	TRBD1	many	TRBV29-1	TGCAGCGTTGGAGGGGACAGGGGGCGCGGCAGCACTGAAGCTTTCTTT	CSVGGDRGRGSTEAFF
TRBJ2-7	NA	many	TRBV5-1	TGCGCCAGCAGCTTGGGCGGGGTAGGCCTTCAGTACGAGCAGTACTTC	CASSLGGVGLQYEQYF
TRBJ2-1	NA	many	TRBV5-1	TGCGCCAGCAGCCCAGGGACTCAGAGCTCCTACAATGAGCAGTTCTTC	CASSPGTQSSYNEQFF
TRBJ2-5	TRBD1	many	TRBV24-1	TGTGCCACCAGTGATTGGGACAGGGGGAAAGAGACCCAGTACTTC	CATSDWDRGKETQYF
TRBJ2-7	NA	many	TRBV15	TGTGCCACCAGACGGGTTTTTCGAATTGACGAGCAGTACTTC	CATRRVFRIDEQYF
TRBJ1-1	NA	many	TRBV5-1	TGCGCCAGCAGCTGGGGGGGGTTGGAGGCTGAAGCTTTCTTT	CASSWGGLEAEAFF
TRBJ1-1	NA	many	TRBV5-5	TGTGCCAGCAGTCCTGTGTGGTCAGACGAAGCTTTCTTT	CASSPVWSDEAFF
TRBJ2-7	NA	many	TRBV30	TGTGCCTGGAGAGGGACAGGATGGGGGGGAAAGCAGTACTTC	CAWRGTGWGGKQYF
TRBJ2-3	NA	many	TRBV10-3	TGTGCCACCCGGGGTAAGGGGGATACGCAGTATTTT	CATRGKGDTQYF
TRBJ2-7	NA	few	TRBV5-8	TGTGCCAGCAGCTTGGACAGGAGCTCCTACGAGCAGTACTTC	CASSLDRSSYEQYF
TRBJ1-2	NA	many	TRBV29-1	TGCAGCGTTGGTTCGGGGGATGGCTACACCTTC	CSVGSGDGYTF
TRBJ2-7	NA	many	TRBV20-1	TGCAGTGCTGGCTACCGGGCCTACGAGCAGTACTTC	CSAGYRAYEQYF
TRBJ1-3	NA	many	TRBV28	TGTGCCAGCAGTCCCCAGGCTGCTGGAAACACCATATATTTT	CASSPQAAGNTIYF
TRBJ2-3	NA	NA	TRBV18	TGTGCCAGCTCACCTTCTCTAGGGAATAGAGATACGCAGTATTTT	CASSPSLGNRDTQYF
TRBJ1-1	NA	many	TRBV5-1	TGCGCCAGCAGCCGGGAGCTGAACACTGAAGCTTTCTTT	CASSRELNTEAFF